This is a list of T cell receptor beta chains from one sample in a study of OX40 agonist ivuxolimab in advanced cancers. The method was immunoSEQ multiplex PCR; TCRdb's version includes in-frame clones alone and lacks a portion of them. The sample lists about 94,000 clones, roughly 87% occurring once. Here the sequenced sample was CD4+ or CD8+ T cells sorted from blood, taken in a trial of the OX40 agonist ivuxolimab. These TCRs come from an adult with an advanced solid tumor such as melanoma, head and neck, liver or kidney cancer. Each CDR3 is given with its conserved first and last residue. Each record gives: J gene, D gene, V gene, CDR3 protein, CDR3 DNA. The D gene is left open where the match is weak.

>TRBJ2-4|TRBD1|TRBV7-8
CASSLGAGDNRGIQYF
TGTGCCAGCAGCTTAGGGGCCGGGGACAACAGGGGGATTCAGTACTTC
>TRBJ1-2|-|TRBV19
CASSTGSGGYTF
TGTGCCAGTAGTACCGGGTCGGGGGGCTACACCTTC
>TRBJ1-1|TRBD1|TRBV5-4
CASSFPGQGAKRFFF
TGTGCCAGCAGCTTCCCGGGACAGGGGGCAAAGAGGTTTTTCTTT
>TRBJ2-7|TRBD2|TRBV5-1
CASSSGKGPQRGSYEQYF
TGCGCCAGCAGCTCGGGGAAGGGTCCCCAGCGGGGCTCCTACGAGCAGTACTTC
>TRBJ1-3|-|TRBV9
CASSVVPGLGNTIYF
TGTGCCAGCAGCGTAGTCCCAGGGTTAGGAAACACCATATATTTT
>TRBJ2-7|TRBD1|TRBV9
CASSANTGTGYEQYF
TGTGCCAGCAGCGCAAACACCGGGACAGGGTACGAGCAGTACTTC
>TRBJ2-3|-|TRBV6-4
CASTKKTRTDTQYF
TGTGCCAGCACCAAGAAGACCCGCACAGATACGCAGTATTTT
>TRBJ1-6|TRBD1|TRBV5-5
CARGGTASPLHF
TGTGCCAGAGGGGGGACAGCTTCACCCCTCCACTTT
>TRBJ1-2|-|TRBV29-1
CSVDSGAGGYTF
TGCAGCGTTGATAGCGGGGCGGGCGGCTACACCTTC
>TRBJ1-5|-|TRBV4-1
CASSQEWDPRQPQHF
TGCGCCAGCAGCCAAGAATGGGACCCGAGGCAGCCCCAGCATTTT
>TRBJ1-2|-|TRBV7-9
CASSPAQGNGYTF
TGTGCCAGCAGCCCTGCTCAGGGGAATGGCTACACCTTC
>TRBJ2-2|-|TRBV7-2
CASSPSALNTGELFF
TGTGCCAGCAGCCCTTCGGCCCTGAACACCGGGGAGCTGTTTTTT
>TRBJ1-2|TRBD1|TRBV7-9
CASSSDRDAGYTF
TGTGCCAGCAGCAGCGACAGGGATGCTGGCTACACCTTC
>TRBJ1-1|-|TRBV1
CTSSPRGMNTEAFF
TGCACCAGCAGCCCGAGGGGTATGAACACTGAAGCTTTCTTT
>TRBJ1-1|-|TRBV4-1
CASSQAVNTEAFF
TGCGCCAGCAGCCAAGCGGTGAACACTGAAGCTTTCTTT
>TRBJ2-5|TRBD2|TRBV5-4
CASSRASGGLKETQYF
TGTGCCAGCAGCCGCGCTAGCGGGGGGCTGAAGGAGACCCAGTACTTC